This TCR beta chain came from a study of T-cell reconstitution after alpha-beta-depleted transplantation in children (dated by TCRdb to 2016 to 2018). Background on the whole study: Using TCR repertoire profiling, the study quantitatively followed how T-cell immune reconstitution unfolded in children after TCRalphabeta/CD19-depleted allogeneic hematopoietic cell transplantation.

The sample's treatment or condition label, decoded: allogeneic hematopoietic cell transplantation with graft depleted of TCRalphabeta T cells and CD19 B cells. TCRalphabeta/CD19-depleted allogeneic hematopoietic cell grafts were given to the transplant recipients, all of whom were children. Receptor libraries were prepared by PCR. Sequencing instrument: Illumina HiSeq 2500. TCR library preparation used molecular barcoding, with unique molecular identifiers applied to normalize quantification of the TCRbeta repertoire. TCRdb trimmed public reads at Q25 via fastp, called clones via MiXCR and kept in-frame beta chains. For every CDR3 protein sequence, its rows merge into one entry that carries the most common genes and DNA. This sample gives about 980,000 distinct CDR3 sequences in total; roughly 29% of them show up just once. The ten largest account for roughly 30% of the sample. Inclusive of the bounding cysteine and phenylalanine, the CDR3 is 12 residues long. Only the CDR3 region is kept as DNA, spanning 36 bases read in frame from base 1. V was cut back by 2 bases and J by 8 bases, leaving a gap of 12 bases between them. In the germline V gene, CDR1 corresponds to SQVTM and CDR2 to ANQGSEA.

As for this clonotype: The specificity of this receptor is unknown. Within one base of it there is no much larger clone, and no base qualities were kept.

What the research found in general, with its limitations: The frequencies of hyperexpanded clones fell over the following months, and after one year, T-cell counts and TCRbeta diversity were mostly attributed to newly produced T cells. Apparently early alphabetaT-cell count recovery about two months after transplant reportedly relied on only several hundred rapidly expanded clones derived from non-depleted graft cells. In some patients, the high TCRbeta diversity seen at day 60 was put down to recipient T cells and intrathymic progenitors that had survived conditioning.

The clonotype originates from a boy under two years old who had a stem cell transplant for SCID, so the T cells may come from the graft donor. This specimen was PBMCs, mostly from graft donor cells, taken 360 days after TCRalphabeta/CD19-depleted stem cell transplant. Recombination linked TRBV29-1 to TRBJ1-2, with a tentative D gene TRBD1 over 5 matching bases. CDR3 loop: CSVESGGRGYTF. The sequenced DNA is TGCAGCGTTGAAAGCGGGGGTAGGGGCTACACCTTC.